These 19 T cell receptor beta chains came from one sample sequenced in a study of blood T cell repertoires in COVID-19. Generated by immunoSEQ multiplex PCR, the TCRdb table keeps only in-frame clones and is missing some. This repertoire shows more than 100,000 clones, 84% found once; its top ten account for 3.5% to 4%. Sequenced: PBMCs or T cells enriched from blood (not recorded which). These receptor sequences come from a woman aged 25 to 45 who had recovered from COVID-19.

The CDR3 DNA follows: TGTGCCACCAAAAGGCCTAGCGGCAATGAGCAGTTCTTC. Protein product: CATKRPSGNEQFF. V and J are TRBV28 and TRBJ2-1; 7 bases align to TRBD2. CDR1 and CDR2 (germline): MDHEN, SYDVKM. The CDR3 totals 13 residues. V trimming: 10 bases; J trimming: 6 bases; junction bases outside the gene matches: 9.

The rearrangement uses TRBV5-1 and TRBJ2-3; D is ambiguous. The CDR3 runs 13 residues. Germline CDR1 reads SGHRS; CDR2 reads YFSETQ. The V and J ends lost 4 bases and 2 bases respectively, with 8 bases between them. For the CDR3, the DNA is TGCGCCAGCAGCACCCCTATCACAGATACGCAGTATTTT. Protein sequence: CASSTPITDTQYF.

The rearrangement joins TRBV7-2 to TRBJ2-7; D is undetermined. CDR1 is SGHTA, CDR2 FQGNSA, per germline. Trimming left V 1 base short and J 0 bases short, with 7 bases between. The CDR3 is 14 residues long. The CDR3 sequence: CASSLVPSSYEQYF. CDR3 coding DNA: TGTGCCAGCAGCTTAGTCCCGAGCTCCTACGAGCAGTACTTC.

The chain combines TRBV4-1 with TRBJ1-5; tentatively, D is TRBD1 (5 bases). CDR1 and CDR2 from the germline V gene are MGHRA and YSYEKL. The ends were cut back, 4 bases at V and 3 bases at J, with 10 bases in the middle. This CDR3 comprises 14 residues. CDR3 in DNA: TGCGCCAGCAGCCCAGACAGTGCCAATCAGCCCCAGCATTTT. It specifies CASSPDSANQPQHF.

CDR3 coding DNA: TGTGCCAGCAGCTCGACTAGCGGCAGATACAATGAGCAGTTCTTC. Its protein product is CASSSTSGRYNEQFF. The genes are TRBV7-2 and TRBJ2-1; 9 bases line up with TRBD2. This CDR3 has 15 residues. With 4 bases clipped from V and 4 bases from J, the junction kept 5 bases outside the gene matches. Germline values: CDR1 SGHTA, CDR2 FQGNSA.

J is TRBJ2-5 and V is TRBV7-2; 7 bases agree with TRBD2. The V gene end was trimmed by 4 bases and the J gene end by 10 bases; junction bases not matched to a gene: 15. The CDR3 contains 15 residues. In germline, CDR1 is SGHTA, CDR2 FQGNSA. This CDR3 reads CASSSLPAGSVIQYF. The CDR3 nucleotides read TGTGCCAGCAGCTCTCTCCCAGCGGGGTCAGTCATCCAGTACTTC.

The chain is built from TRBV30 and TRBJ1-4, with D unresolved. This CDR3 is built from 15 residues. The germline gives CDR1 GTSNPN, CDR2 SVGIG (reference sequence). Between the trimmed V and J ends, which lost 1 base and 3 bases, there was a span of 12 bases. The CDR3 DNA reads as TGTGCCTGGAGTGCTAACCGGGGATCTAATGAAAAACTGTTTTTT. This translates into CAWSANRGSNEKLFF.

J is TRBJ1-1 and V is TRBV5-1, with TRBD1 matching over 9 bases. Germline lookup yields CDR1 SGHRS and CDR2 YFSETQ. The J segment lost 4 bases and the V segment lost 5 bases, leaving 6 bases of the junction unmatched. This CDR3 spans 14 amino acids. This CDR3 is CASRSTGGGTEAFF. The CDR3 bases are TGCGCCAGCAGATCCACAGGGGGCGGCACTGAAGCTTTCTTT.

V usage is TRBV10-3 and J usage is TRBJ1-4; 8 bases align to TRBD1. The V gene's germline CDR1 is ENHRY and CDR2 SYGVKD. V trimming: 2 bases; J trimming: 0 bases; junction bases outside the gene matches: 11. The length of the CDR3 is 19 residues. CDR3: CAISEGRGTGYATNEKLFF. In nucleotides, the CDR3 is TGTGCCATCAGTGAGGGGCGGGGGACAGGATATGCAACTAATGAAAAACTGTTTTTT.

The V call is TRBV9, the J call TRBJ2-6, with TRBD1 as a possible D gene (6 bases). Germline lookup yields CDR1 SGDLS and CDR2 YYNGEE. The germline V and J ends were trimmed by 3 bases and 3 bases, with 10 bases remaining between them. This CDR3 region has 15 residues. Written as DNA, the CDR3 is TGTGCCAGCAGCGCACAGGGATATGGGGCCAACGTCCTGACTTTC. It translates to CASSAQGYGANVLTF. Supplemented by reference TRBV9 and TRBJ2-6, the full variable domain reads DSGVTQTPKHLITATGQRVTLRCSPRSGDLSVYWYQQSLDQGLQFLIQYYNGEERAKGNILERFSAQQFPDLHSELNLSSLELGDSALYFCASSAQGYGANVLTFGAGSRLTVL.

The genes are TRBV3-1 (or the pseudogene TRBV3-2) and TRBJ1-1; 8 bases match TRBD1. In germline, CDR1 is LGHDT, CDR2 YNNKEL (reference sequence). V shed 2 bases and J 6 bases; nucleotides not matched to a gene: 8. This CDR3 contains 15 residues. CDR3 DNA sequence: TGTGCCAGCAGCCAATTTATGACAGGGGTCGCTGAAGCTTTCTTT. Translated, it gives CASSQFMTGVAEAFF.

The CDR3 loop is CASASSYNSPLHF. The CDR3 coding sequence is TGTGCCTCTGCCAGCTCCTATAATTCACCCCTCCACTTT. The chain recombines TRBV30 with TRBJ1-6; no reliable D call. With 7 bases removed from V and 0 bases from J, the gap between germline ends came to 7 bases. This CDR3 is 13 amino acids long. Per the germline V gene, CDR1 is GTSNPN and CDR2 is SVGIG (reference sequence). The whole variable domain, filled in from reference TRBV30 and TRBJ1-6, reads SQTIHQWPATLVQPVGSPLSLECTVEGTSNPNLYWYRQAAGRGLQLLFYSVGIGQISSEVPQNLSASRPQDRQFILSSKKLLLSDSGFYLCASASSYNSPLHFGNGTRLTVT.

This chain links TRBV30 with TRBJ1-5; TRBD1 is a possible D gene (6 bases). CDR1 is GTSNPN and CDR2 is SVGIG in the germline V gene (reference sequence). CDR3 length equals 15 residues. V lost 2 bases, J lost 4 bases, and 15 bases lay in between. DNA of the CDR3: TGTGCCTGGAGTATTGGGGAGGGGGGGAATCAGCCCCAGCATTTT. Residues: CAWSIGEGGNQPQHF.

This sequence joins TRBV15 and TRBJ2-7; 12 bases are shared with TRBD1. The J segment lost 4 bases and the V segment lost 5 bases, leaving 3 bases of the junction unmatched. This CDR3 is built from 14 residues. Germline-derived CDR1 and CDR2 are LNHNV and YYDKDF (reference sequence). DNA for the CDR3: TGTGCCACCAGCGGGGACAGGGGGCAGTACGAGCAGTACTTC. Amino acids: CATSGDRGQYEQYF.

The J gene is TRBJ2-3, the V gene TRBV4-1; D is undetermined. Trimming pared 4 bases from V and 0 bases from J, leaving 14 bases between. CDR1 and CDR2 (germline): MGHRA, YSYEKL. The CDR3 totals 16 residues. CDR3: CASSRRLSASTDTQYF. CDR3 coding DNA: TGCGCCAGCAGCCGGAGACTGTCAGCTAGCACAGATACGCAGTATTTT.

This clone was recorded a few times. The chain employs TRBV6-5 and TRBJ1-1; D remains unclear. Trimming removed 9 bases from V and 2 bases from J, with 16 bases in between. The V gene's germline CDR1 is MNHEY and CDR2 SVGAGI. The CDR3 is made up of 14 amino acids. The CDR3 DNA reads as TGTGCCAGTTTCCCTGTACAGAGAAACACTGAAGCTTTCTTT. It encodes CASFPVQRNTEAFF.

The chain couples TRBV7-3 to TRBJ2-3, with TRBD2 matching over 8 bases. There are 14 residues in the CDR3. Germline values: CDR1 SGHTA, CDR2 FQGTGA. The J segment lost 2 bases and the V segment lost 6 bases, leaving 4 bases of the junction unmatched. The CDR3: CASRKGLDTDTQYF. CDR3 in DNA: TGTGCCAGCAGAAAGGGACTAGACACAGATACGCAGTATTTT.

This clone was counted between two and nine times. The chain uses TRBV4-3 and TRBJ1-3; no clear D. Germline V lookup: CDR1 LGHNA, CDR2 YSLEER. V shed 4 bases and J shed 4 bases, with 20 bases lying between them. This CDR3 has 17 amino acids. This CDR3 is CASSLGRGSLSGNTIYF. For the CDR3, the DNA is TGCGCCAGCAGCCTCGGACGGGGTAGTCTCTCCGGAAACACCATATATTTT.

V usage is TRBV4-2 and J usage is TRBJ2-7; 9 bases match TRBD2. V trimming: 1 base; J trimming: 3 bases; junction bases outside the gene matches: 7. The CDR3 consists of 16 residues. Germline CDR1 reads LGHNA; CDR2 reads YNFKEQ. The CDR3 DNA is TGTGCCAGCAGCCAAGGAGCGGGAGGTCCCAACTACGAGCAGTACTTC. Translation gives CASSQGAGGPNYEQYF.